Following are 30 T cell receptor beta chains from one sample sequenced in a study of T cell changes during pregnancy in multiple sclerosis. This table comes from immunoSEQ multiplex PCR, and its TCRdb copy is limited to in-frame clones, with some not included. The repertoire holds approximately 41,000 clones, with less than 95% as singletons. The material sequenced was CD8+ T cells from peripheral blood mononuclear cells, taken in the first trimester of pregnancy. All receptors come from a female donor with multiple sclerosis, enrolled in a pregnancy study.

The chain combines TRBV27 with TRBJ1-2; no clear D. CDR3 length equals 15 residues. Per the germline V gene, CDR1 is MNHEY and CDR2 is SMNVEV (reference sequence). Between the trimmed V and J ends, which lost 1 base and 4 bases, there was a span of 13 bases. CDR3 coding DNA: TGTGCCAGCAGTTTATTAGGTAAAGGAGCCTATGGCTACACCTTC. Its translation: CASSLLGKGAYGYTF.

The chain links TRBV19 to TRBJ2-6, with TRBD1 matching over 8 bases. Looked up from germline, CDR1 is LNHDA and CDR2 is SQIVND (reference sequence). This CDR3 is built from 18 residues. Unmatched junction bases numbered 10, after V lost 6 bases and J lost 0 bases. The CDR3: CASRVGTGATSGANVLTF. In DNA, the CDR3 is TGTGCCAGTAGGGTAGGGACAGGCGCTACCTCTGGGGCCAACGTCCTGACTTTC. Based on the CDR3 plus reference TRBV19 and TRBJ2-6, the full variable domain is DGGITQSPKYLFRKEGQNVTLSCEQNLNHDAMYWYRQDPGQGLRLIYYSQIVNDFQKGDIAEGYSVSREKKESFPLTVTSAQKNPTAFYLCASRVGTGATSGANVLTFGAGSRLTVL.

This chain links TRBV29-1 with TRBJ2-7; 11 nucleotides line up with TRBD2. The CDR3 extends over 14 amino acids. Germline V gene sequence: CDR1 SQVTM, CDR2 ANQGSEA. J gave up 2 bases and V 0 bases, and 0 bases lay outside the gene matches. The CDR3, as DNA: TGCAGCGTTGAAGAACTAGCGGGAGCCTACGAGCAGTACTTC. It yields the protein CSVEELAGAYEQYF.

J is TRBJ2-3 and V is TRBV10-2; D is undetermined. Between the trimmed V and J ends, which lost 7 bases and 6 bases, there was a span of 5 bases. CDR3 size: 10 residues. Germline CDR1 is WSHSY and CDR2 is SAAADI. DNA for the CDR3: TGCGCCAGCAACTGGGATACGCAGTATTTT. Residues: CASNWDTQYF.

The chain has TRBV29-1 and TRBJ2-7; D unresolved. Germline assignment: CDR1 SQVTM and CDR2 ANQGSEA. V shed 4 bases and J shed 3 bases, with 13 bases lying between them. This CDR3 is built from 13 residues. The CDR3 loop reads CSVGGEWVYEQYF. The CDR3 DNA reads TGCAGCGTTGGAGGAGAGTGGGTCTACGAGCAGTACTTC.

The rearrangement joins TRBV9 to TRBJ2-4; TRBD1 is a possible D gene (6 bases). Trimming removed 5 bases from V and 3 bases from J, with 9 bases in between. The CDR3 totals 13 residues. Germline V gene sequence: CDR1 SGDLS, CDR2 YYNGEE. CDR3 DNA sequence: TGTGCCAGCAGTCGGACAGACAAAAACATTCAGTACTTC. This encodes CASSRTDKNIQYF. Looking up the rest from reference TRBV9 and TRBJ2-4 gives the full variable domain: DSGVTQTPKHLITATGQRVTLRCSPRSGDLSVYWYQQSLDQGLQFLIQYYNGEERAKGNILERFSAQQFPDLHSELNLSSLELGDSALYFCASSRTDKNIQYFGAGTRLSVL.

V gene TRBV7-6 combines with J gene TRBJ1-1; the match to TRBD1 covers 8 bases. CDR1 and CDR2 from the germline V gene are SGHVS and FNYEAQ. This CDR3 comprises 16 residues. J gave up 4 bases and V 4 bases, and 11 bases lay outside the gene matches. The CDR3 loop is CASSYPLQGEGTEAFF. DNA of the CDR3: TGTGCCAGCAGCTACCCGTTACAGGGGGAGGGCACTGAAGCTTTCTTT.

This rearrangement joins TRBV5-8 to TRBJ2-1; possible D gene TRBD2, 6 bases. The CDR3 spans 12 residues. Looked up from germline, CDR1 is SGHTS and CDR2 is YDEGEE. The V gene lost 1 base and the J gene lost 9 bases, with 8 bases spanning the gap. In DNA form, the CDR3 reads TGTGCCAGCAGCTTGCGCGGGGTTGAGCAGTTCTTC. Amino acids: CASSLRGVEQFF.

The CDR3 protein is CASSQLDSDSNQPQHF. Written as DNA, the CDR3 is TGTGCCAGCAGCCAATTGGACAGCGATAGCAATCAGCCCCAGCATTTT. The rearrangement joins TRBV16 to TRBJ1-5, with D perhaps matching TRBD1 (6 bases). The CDR3 has 16 residues. The V and J ends lost 1 base and 0 bases respectively, with 10 bases between them. Germline loops: CDR1 KGHSY, CDR2 FQNENV. Together with reference TRBV16 and TRBJ1-5, the CDR3 gives the full variable domain: GEEVAQTPKHLVRGEGQKAKLYCAPIKGHSYVFWYQQVLKNEFKFLISFQNENVFDETGMPKERFSAKCLPNSPCSLEIQATKLEDSAVYFCASSQLDSDSNQPQHFGDGTRLSIL.

The CDR3 loop is CASSIATGISYEQYF. The CDR3 coding sequence is TGTGCCAGTAGTATAGCGACAGGCATTTCCTACGAGCAGTACTTC. This chain joins TRBV19 and TRBJ2-7; the D gene is possibly TRBD1 (6 bases). CDR1 and CDR2 (germline): LNHDA, SQIVND (reference sequence). CDR3 length equals 15 residues. Deletions cut 1 base from V and 1 base from J, with 11 bases between.

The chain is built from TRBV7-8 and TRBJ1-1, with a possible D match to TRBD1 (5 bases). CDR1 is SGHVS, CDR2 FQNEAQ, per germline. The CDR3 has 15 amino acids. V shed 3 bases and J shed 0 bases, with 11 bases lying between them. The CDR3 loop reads CASSFGVGLNTEAFF. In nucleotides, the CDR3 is TGTGCCAGCAGCTTCGGCGTGGGGCTGAACACTGAAGCTTTCTTT. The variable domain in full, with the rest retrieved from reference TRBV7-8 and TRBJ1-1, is GAGVSQSPRYKVAKRGQDVALRCDPISGHVSLFWYQQALGQGPEFLTYFQNEAQLDKSGLPSDRFFAERPEGSVSTLKIQRTQQEDSAVYLCASSFGVGLNTEAFFGQGTRLTVV.

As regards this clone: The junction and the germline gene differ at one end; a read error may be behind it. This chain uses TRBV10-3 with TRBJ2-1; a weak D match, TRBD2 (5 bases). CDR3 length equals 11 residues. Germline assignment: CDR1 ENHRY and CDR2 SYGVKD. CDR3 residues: CATLKERVLIF. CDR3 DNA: TGTGCCACCTTAAAAGAGAGGGTCTTAATCTTC.

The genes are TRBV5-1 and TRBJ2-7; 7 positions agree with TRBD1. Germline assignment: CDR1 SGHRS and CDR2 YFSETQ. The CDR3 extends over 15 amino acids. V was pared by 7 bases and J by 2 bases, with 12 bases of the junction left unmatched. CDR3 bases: TGCGCCAGCCCAAGAGAGGGGGCGAGTGCCTACGAGCAGTACTTC. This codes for CASPREGASAYEQYF.

As DNA, the CDR3 is TGTGCCAGCAGCGGAGCCGGGACAGGGTCGTACGAGCAGTACTTC. This codes for CASSGAGTGSYEQYF. This rearrangement joins TRBV9 to TRBJ2-7; 9 nucleotides line up with TRBD1. Germline loops: CDR1 SGDLS, CDR2 YYNGEE. V shed 3 bases, J shed 4 bases, and the junction held 8 bases outside the gene matches. This CDR3 region has 15 residues.

CDR3 amino acids: CASSKVSRKIAQRGNNEQFF. CDR3 bases: TGTGCCAGCAGCAAAGTCTCGAGAAAAATAGCTCAACGGGGTAACAATGAGCAGTTCTTC. V is TRBV21-1 and J is TRBJ2-1; TRBD2 is the table's D call, not checked against the DNA. TRBV21-1 counts as a pseudogene. This CDR3 region has 20 residues.

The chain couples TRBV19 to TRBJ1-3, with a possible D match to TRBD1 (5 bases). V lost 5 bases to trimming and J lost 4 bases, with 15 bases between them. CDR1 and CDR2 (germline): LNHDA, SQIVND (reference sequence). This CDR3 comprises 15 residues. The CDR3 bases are TGTGCCAGTAGTTCATTACAGGAGCCAGGAAACACCATATATTTT. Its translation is CASSSLQEPGNTIYF.

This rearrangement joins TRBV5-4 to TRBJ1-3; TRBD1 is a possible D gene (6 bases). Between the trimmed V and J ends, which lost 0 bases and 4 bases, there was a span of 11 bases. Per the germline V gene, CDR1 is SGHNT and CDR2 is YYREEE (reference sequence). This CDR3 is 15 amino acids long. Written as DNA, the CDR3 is TGTGCCAGCAGCTTGGCCGGCGGGGGCGGAAACACCATATATTTT. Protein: CASSLAGGGGNTIYF.

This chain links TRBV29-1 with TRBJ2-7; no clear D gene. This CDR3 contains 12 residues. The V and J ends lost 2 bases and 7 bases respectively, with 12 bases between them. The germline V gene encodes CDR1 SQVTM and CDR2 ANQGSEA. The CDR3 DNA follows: TGCAGCGTTGAAATTTCGGGTGGTGAGCAGTACTTC. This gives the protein CSVEISGGEQYF.

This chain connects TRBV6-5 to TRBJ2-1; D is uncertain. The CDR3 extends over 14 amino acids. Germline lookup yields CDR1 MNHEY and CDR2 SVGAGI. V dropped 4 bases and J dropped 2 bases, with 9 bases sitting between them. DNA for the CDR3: TGTGCCAGCAGTTCCTCCGTAGCCTACAATGAGCAGTTCTTC. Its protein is CASSSSVAYNEQFF.

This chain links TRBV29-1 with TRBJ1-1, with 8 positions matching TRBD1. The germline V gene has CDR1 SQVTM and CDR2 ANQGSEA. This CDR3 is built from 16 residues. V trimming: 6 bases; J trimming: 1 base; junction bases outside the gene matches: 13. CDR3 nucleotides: TGCAGCGTGCTCAGATTATTCGGGACAGGGAACACTGAAGCTTTCTTT. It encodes CSVLRLFGTGNTEAFF.

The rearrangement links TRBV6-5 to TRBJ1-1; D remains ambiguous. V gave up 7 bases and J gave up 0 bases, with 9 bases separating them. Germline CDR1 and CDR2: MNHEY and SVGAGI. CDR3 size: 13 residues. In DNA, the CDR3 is TGTGCCAGCACCCTTATTGTGAACACTGAAGCTTTCTTT. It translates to CASTLIVNTEAFF.

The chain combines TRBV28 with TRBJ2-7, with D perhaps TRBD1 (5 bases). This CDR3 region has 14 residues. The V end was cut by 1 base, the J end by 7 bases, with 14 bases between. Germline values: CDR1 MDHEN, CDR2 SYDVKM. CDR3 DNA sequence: TGTGCCAGCAGTTTATTCCAAGGGGCAGAAGAGCAGTACTTC. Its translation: CASSLFQGAEEQYF.

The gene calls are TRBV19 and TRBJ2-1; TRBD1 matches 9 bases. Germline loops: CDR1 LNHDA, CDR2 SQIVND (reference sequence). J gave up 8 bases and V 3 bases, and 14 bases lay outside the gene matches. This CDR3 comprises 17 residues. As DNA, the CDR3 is TGTGCCAGTAGTATTTTTTTGGTTACAGGGGGCCCCGATGAGCAGTTCTTC. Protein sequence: CASSIFLVTGGPDEQFF.

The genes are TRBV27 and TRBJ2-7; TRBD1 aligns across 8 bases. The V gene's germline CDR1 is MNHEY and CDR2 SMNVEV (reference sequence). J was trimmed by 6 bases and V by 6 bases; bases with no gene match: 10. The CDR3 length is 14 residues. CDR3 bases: TGTGCCAGCAGCGGCGGGACAGGACTCCTCGAGCAGTACTTC. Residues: CASSGGTGLLEQYF.

The CDR3 DNA sequence: TGTGCCAGCAGCGCCTTCCGGGGTCCGTCATCTGAAGCTTTCTTT. Amino acids: CASSAFRGPSSEAFF. The J gene is TRBJ1-1, the V gene TRBV9; D is unclear. V shed 3 bases and J shed 6 bases, with 18 bases lying between them. CDR1 and CDR2 from the germline V gene are SGDLS and YYNGEE. The CDR3 is 15 amino acids.

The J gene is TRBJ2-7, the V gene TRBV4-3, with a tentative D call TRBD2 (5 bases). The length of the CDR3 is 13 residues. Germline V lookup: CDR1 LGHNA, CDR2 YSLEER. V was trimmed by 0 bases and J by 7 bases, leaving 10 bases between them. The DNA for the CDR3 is TGCGCCAGCAGCCAAGATTCCGGGGTAGAGCAGTACTTC. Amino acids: CASSQDSGVEQYF.

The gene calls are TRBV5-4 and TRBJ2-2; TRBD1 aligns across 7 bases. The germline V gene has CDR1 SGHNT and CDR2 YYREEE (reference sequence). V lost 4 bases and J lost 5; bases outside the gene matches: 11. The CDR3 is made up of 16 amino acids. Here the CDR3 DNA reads TGTGCCAGCAGCCAGAAACCGACAGGGTATACCGGGGAGCTGTTTTTT. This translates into CASSQKPTGYTGELFF.

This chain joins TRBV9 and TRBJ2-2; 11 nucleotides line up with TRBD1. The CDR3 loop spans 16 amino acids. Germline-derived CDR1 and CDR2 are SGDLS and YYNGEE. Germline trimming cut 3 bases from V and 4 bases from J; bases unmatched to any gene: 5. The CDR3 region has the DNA TGTGCCAGCAGCGCCGGGACAGGGGGGACCACCGGGGAGCTGTTTTTT. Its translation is CASSAGTGGTTGELFF. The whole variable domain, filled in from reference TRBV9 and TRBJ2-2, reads DSGVTQTPKHLITATGQRVTLRCSPRSGDLSVYWYQQSLDQGLQFLIQYYNGEERAKGNILERFSAQQFPDLHSELNLSSLELGDSALYFCASSAGTGGTTGELFFGEGSRLTVL.

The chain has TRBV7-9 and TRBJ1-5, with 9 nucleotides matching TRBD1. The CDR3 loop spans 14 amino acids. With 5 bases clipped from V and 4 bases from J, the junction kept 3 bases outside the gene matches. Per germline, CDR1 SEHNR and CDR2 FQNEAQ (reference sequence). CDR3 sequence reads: CASSPGTGNQPQHF. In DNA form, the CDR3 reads TGTGCCAGCAGCCCCGGGACAGGGAATCAGCCCCAGCATTTT.

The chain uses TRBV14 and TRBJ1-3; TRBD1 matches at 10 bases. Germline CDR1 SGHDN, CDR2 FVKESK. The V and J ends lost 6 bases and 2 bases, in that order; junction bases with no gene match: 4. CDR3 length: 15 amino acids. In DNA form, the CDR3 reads TGTGCCAGCAGGCCCGGGACAGGGGCTGGAAACACCATATATTTT. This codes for CASRPGTGAGNTIYF.